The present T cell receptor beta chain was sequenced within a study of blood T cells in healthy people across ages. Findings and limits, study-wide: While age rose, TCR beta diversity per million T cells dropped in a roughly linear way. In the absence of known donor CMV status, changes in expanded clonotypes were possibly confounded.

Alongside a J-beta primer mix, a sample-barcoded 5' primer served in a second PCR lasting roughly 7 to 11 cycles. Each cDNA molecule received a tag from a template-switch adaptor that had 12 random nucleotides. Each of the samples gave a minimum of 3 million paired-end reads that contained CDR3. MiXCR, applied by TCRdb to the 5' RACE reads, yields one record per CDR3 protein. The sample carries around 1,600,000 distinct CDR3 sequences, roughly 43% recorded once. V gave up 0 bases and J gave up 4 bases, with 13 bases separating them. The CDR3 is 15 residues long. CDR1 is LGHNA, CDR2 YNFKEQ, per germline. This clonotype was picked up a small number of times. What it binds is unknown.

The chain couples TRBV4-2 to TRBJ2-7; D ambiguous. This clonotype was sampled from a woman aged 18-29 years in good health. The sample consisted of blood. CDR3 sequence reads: CASSQDPVSEYEQYF. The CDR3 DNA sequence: TGTGCCAGCAGCCAAGACCCCGTGTCGGAGTACGAGCAGTACTTC.